This note documents a single TCR beta chain sequence. TCRdb re-derived calls from the RT-PCR reads in MiXCR, one entry per CDR3 protein. This table holds hundreds of thousands of distinct CDR3 sequences, 14% found once. The CDR3 is 13 amino acids. Trimming removed 0 bases at V and 10 bases at J, with 8 bases between. The germline CDR1 and CDR2 sequences are SGDLS and YYNGEE. The rearrangement uses TRBV9 and TRBJ1-6; D is unresolved. The sample taken for sequencing was memory CD4+ T cells from blood. The receptor was isolated from a female donor in good health, serving as a healthy control. The CDR3 sequence is CASSVAGGSPLHF. CDR3 DNA sequence: TGTGCCAGCAGCGTAGCCGGAGGATCACCCCTCCACTTT.